Many counts were recorded for the clone carrying this T cell receptor (beta chain). Its matching antigen is unknown. The data were obtained in a study of T cells after yellow fever vaccination. In making TCR cDNA, 5'RACE template switching added a universal primer site and UMIs to it. TCRdb re-called the 5' RACE reads through MiXCR, storing one row per CDR3 protein. The sample includes about 74,000 distinct CDR3 sequences, approximately 7% of them seen just once. The CDR3 covers 13 residues. Germline V gene sequence: CDR1 MDHEN, CDR2 SYDVKM. V lost 11 bases to trimming and J lost 5 bases, with 18 bases between them. Regarding the study as a whole: The appearance of a small share of clonotypes in both CD4 and CD8 compartments was observed.

The input for sequencing was CD8+ T cells sorted from PBMCs, taken around 5 days after the first yellow fever vaccination. This receptor was obtained from a man aged 18 to 35 who received the YFV17D yellow fever vaccine. The genes are TRBV28 and TRBJ2-5, with D possibly being TRBD2 (7 bases). CDR3 residues: CAAMGGGEETQYF. CDR3 nucleotides: TGTGCCGCCATGGGGGGGGGCGAGGAGACCCAGTACTTC.